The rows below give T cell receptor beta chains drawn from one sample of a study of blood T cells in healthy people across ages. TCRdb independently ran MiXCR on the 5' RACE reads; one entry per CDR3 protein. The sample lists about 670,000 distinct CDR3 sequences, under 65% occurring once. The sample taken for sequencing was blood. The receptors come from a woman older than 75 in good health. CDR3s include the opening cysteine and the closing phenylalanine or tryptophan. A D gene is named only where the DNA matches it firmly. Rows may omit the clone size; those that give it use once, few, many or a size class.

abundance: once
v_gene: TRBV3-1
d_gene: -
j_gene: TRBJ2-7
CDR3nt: TGTGCCAGCAGCCAAGATGGCGGCAGCAACTACGAGCAGTACTTC
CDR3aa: CASSQDGGSNYEQYF

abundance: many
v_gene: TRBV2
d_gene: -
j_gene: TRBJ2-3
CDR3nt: TGTGCCGGCTCCGGGCCCTTTGGAGATACGCAGTATTTT
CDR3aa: CAGSGPFGDTQYF

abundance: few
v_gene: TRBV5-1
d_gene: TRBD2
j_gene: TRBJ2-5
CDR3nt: TGCGCCAGCGGATTGGGACTAGCGGGGGTACAAGAGACCCAGTACTTC
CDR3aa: CASGLGLAGVQETQYF

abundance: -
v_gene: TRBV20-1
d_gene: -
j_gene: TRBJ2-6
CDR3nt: TGCAGTGCTAGAGATATGAGACAGGACTCTGGGGCCAACGTCCTGACTTTC
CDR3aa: CSARDMRQDSGANVLTF

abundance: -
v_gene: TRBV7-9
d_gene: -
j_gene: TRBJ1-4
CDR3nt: TGTGCCAGCAGCTTAGCCCCGGGGAATGTAACAGAGGAAAAACTGTTTTTT
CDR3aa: CASSLAPGNVTEEKLFF

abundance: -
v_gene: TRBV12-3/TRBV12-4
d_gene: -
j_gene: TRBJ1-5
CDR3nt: TGTGCCAGCAGCCCGGCGGGCAGGGGCCGCGAGCAGCCCCAGCATTTT
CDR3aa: CASSPAGRGREQPQHF

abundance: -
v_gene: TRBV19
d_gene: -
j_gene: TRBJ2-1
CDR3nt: TGTGCCAGTAGTCCCAAGGAAGGACGAGCGAACTACAATGAGCAGTTCTTC
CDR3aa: CASSPKEGRANYNEQFF

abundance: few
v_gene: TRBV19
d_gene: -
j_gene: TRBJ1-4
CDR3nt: TGTGCCAGTAGTACCCGGGGAGGGGTTGAAAAACTGTTTTTT
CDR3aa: CASSTRGGVEKLFF

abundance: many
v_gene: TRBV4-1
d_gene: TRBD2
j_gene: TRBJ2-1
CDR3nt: TGCGCCAGCAGCCGGAGCGGGGGTACCCACAATGAGCAGTTCTTC
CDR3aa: CASSRSGGTHNEQFF

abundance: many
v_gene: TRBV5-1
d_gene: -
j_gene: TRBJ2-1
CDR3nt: TGCGCCAGCAGCTTGGATATCCATGAGCAGTTCTTC
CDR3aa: CASSLDIHEQFF

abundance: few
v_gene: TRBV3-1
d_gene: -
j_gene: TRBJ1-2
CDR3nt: TGTGCCAGCAGCCTTTTAACGTCCGGCTACACCTTC
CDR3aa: CASSLLTSGYTF

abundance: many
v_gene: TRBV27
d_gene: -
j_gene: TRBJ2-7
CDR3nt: TGTGCCAGCAGTTTATCCGTCGCCCACGAGCAGTACTTC
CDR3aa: CASSLSVAHEQYF

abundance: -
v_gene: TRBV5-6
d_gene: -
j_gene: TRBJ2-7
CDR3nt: TGTGCCAGCAGCGCCCGAAGGTTAGTGGGACGACGGGGCTCGTACGAGCAGTACTTC
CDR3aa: CASSARRLVGRRGSYEQYF

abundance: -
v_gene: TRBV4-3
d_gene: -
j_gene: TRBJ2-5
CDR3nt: TGCGCCAGCAGCCAAGATGGGGGGACTGAAGAGACCCAGTACTTC
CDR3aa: CASSQDGGTEETQYF

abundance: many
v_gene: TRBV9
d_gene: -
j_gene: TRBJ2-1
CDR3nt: TGTGCCAGCAGCCCTCGAACGAATATCGGGAATGAGCAGTTCTTC
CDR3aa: CASSPRTNIGNEQFF

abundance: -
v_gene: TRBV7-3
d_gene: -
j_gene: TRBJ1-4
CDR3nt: TGTGCCAGCAGCCCGGGACAATCTGAAAAACTGTTTTTT
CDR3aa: CASSPGQSEKLFF

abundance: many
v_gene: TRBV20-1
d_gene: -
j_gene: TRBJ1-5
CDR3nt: TGCAGTGCTAGAGATGTGGCCATTAGCAATCAGCCCCAGCATTTT
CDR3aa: CSARDVAISNQPQHF

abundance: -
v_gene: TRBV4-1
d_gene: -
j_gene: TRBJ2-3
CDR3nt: TGCGCCAGCAGCCAAGAGGGGCAGGGGAGCGCAGATACGCAGTATTTT
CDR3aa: CASSQEGQGSADTQYF

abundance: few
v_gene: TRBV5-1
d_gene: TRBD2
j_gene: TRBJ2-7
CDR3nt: TGCGCCAGCAGCTTGCAACCCGGGCGGGGGGACAATGAGCAGTACTTC
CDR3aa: CASSLQPGRGDNEQYF

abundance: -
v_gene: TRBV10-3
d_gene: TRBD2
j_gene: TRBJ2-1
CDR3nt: TGTGCCATCAGTTCCCCCCAGCGGGGGGGCTCTGAGCAGTTCTTC
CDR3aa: CAISSPQRGGSEQFF

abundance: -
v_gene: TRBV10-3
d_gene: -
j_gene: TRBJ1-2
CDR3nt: TGTGCCATCAGTGAGCAGGGCGGTAACTATGGCTACACCTTC
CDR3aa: CAISEQGGNYGYTF

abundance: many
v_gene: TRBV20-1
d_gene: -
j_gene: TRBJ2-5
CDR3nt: TGCAGTGCGCATGGCGGCAGCCGGGAGACCCAGTACTTC
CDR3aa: CSAHGGSRETQYF

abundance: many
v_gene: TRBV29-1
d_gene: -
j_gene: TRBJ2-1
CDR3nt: TGCAGCGTTTCCGGGTCCTACAATGAGCAGTTCTTC
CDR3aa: CSVSGSYNEQFF

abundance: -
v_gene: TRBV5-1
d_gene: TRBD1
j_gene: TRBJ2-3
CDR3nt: TGCGCCAGCAGCTTGGAACCAGGGGGTAGCACAGATACGCAGTATTTT
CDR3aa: CASSLEPGGSTDTQYF

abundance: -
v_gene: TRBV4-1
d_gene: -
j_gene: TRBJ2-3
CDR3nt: TGCGCCAGCAGCCAAGGAGGGGGGGCAGATACGCAGTATTTT
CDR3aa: CASSQGGGADTQYF

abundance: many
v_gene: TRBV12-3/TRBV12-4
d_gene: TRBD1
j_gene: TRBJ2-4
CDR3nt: TGTGCCAGCAGTTTAGGGACAGGTGTAGCCAAAAACATTCAGTACTTC
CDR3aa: CASSLGTGVAKNIQYF

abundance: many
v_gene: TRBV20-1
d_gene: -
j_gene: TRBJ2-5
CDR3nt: TGCAGCGCGTACAACCAAGAGACCCAGTACTTC
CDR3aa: CSAYNQETQYF

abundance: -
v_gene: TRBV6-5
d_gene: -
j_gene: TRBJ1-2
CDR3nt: TGTGCCAGCACCGTAACCGTGAACCTTAACTATGGCTACACCTTC
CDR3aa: CASTVTVNLNYGYTF

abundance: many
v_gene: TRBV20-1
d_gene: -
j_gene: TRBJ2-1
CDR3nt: TGCAGTGCTTTCCTTCCGGGCAACAATGAGCAGTTCTTC
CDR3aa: CSAFLPGNNEQFF

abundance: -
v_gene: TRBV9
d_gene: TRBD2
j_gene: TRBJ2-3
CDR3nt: TGTGCCAGCAGCATTGGACTAGCGGGAATCACAGATACGCAGTATTTT
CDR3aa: CASSIGLAGITDTQYF

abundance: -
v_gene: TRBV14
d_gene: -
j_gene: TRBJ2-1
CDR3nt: TGTGCCAGCAGCCACTGGGGGCATGAGCAGTTCTTC
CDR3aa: CASSHWGHEQFF

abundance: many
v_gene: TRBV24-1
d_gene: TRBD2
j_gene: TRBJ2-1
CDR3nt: TGTGCCACCACTACTGGGACTAACTCAGCTTATGAGCAGTTCTTC
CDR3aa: CATTTGTNSAYEQFF

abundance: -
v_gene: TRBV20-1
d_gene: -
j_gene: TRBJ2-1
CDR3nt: TGCAGTGCTAGAGTCTCGGGGTACAATGAGCAGTTCTTC
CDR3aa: CSARVSGYNEQFF

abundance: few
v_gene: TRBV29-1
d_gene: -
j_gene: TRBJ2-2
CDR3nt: TGCAGCGTTGAAGGATGGGGGTCCTCCGGGGAGCTGTTTTTT
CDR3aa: CSVEGWGSSGELFF

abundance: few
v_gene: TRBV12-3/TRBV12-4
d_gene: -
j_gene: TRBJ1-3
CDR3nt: TGTGCCAGCAGTTTCCCCACGGTGGGAAACACCATATATTTT
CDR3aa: CASSFPTVGNTIYF

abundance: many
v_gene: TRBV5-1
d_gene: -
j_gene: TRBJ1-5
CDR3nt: TGCGCCAGCAGCTTTACGGGGTTAAGCAATCAGCCCCAGCATTTT
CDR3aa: CASSFTGLSNQPQHF

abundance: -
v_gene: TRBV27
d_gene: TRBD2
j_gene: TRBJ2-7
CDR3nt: TGTGCCAGCACCCCTAGCGGCCTTACCTACGAGCAGTACTTC
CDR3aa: CASTPSGLTYEQYF

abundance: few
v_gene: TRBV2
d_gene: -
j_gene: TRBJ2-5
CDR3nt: TGTGCCAGCAGGGGGGACTCCCTCCGGACCCAGTACTTC
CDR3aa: CASRGDSLRTQYF

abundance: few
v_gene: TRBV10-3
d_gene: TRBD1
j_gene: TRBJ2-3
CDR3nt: TGTGCCACCGGGACAGGGAACACGCAGTATTTT
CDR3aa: CATGTGNTQYF

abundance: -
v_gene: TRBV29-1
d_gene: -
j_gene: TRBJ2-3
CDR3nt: TGCAGCGTTGTGGGGTGGGTTGCTGATACGCAGTATTTT
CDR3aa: CSVVGWVADTQYF

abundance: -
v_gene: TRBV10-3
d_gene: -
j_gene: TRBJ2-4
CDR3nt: TGTGCCATCAGTGAGTCGGGCATAACCAAAAACATTCAGTACTTC
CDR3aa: CAISESGITKNIQYF

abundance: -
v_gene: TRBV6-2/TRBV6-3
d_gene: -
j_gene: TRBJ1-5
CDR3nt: TGTGCCAGCAGCTACCCCACGTCCGGCCGGCAGCCCCAGCATTTT
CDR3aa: CASSYPTSGRQPQHF

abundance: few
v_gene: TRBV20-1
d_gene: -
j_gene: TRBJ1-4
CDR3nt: TGCAGTGTCAACAGGGCCGGAGGAAATGAAAAACTGTTTTTT
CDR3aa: CSVNRAGGNEKLFF